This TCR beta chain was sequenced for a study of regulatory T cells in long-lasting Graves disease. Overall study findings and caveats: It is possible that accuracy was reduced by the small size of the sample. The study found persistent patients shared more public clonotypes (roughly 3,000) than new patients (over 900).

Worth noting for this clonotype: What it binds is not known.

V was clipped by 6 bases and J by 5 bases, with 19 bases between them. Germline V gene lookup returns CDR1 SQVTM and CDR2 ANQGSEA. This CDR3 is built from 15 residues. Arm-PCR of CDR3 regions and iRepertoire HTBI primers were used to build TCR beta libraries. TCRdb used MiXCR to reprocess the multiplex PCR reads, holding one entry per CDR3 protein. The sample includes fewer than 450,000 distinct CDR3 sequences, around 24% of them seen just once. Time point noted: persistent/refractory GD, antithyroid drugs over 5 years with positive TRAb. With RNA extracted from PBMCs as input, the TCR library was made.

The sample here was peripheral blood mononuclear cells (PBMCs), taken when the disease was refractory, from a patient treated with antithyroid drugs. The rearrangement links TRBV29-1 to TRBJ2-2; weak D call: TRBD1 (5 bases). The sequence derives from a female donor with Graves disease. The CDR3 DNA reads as TGCAGCGTGGCACAGGTTGGGGTCGTTACCGGGGAGCTGTTTTTT. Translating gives CSVAQVGVVTGELFF.